This is a list of T cell receptor beta chains from one sample in a study of cytomegalovirus exposure and HLA in healthy donors. Clones were sequenced by immunoSEQ multiplex PCR, and TCRdb holds only the in-frame ones, with some missing. The sample lists approximately 130,000 clones, roughly 90% seen once, with roughly 2% in the top ten. Sequencing was carried out using PBMCs. These receptors were taken from a woman aged 18 to 35 in good health and CMV-seronegative. CDR3s include the opening cysteine and the closing phenylalanine or tryptophan. The order of the fields is V gene, clone size, J gene, D gene, CDR3 protein, CDR3 DNA. The D gene is left open where the match is weak. Expanded clones are given a class, and other clones once, few, many or no size at all.

V: TRBV13; size: .; J: TRBJ1-2; D: .; CDR3: CASSLVFRWQGHNYGYTF; DNA: TGTGCCAGCAGCTTAGTTTTCAGGTGGCAGGGCCATAACTATGGCTACACCTTC
V: TRBV19; size: .; J: TRBJ1-5; D: .; CDR3: CASADRRNQPQHF; DNA: TGTGCCAGCGCTGACAGGAGGAATCAGCCCCAGCATTTT
V: TRBV27; size: .; J: TRBJ2-7; D: TRBD1; CDR3: CASSLGQGAGEQYF; DNA: TGTGCCAGCAGTTTAGGGCAGGGGGCGGGAGAGCAGTACTTC
V: TRBV14; size: .; J: TRBJ2-7; D: .; CDR3: CASSQFWPGGYEQYF; DNA: TGTGCCAGCAGCCAATTTTGGCCAGGGGGGTACGAGCAGTACTTC
V: TRBV11-3; size: .; J: TRBJ2-7; D: TRBD2; CDR3: CASSATSGTYEQYF; DNA: TGTGCCAGCAGCGCGACTAGCGGGACCTACGAGCAGTACTTC
V: TRBV28; size: .; J: TRBJ2-3; D: TRBD2; CDR3: CASITRLAAPPGADTQYF; DNA: TGTGCCAGCATTACCCGACTAGCGGCCCCCCCCGGGGCAGATACGCAGTATTTT
V: TRBV15; size: .; J: TRBJ1-1; D: .; CDR3: CATSRGIQGMNTEAFF; DNA: TGTGCCACCAGCAGAGGAATACAGGGAATGAACACTGAAGCTTTCTTT
V: TRBV14; size: .; J: TRBJ2-1; D: TRBD2; CDR3: CASSQDRGGRALDEQFF; DNA: TGTGCCAGCAGCCAAGATCGGGGCGGGAGGGCCCTAGATGAGCAGTTCTTC
V: TRBV7-2; size: .; J: TRBJ1-1; D: .; CDR3: CASSFAGFTEAFF; DNA: TGTGCCAGCAGCTTCGCAGGGTTTACTGAAGCTTTCTTT
V: TRBV28; size: .; J: TRBJ1-6; D: .; CDR3: CASRPRTAKVFSPLHF; DNA: TGTGCCAGCAGGCCAAGGACAGCAAAAGTGTTCTCACCCCTCCACTTT
V: TRBV7-2; size: .; J: TRBJ2-1; D: .; CDR3: CASSSKRTGSYNEQFF; DNA: TGTGCCAGCAGCTCAAAACGGACTGGCTCCTACAATGAGCAGTTCTTC
V: TRBV18; size: .; J: TRBJ1-1; D: TRBD1; CDR3: CASSPRQGAVTEAFF; DNA: TGTGCCAGCTCACCCCGACAGGGGGCGGTGACTGAAGCTTTCTTT
V: TRBV7-9; size: .; J: TRBJ2-5; D: TRBD2; CDR3: CASLGISGTTQYF; DNA: TGTGCCAGCCTTGGTATTAGCGGGACGACCCAGTACTTC
V: TRBV5-5; size: .; J: TRBJ2-7; D: .; CDR3: CASSPAGRHEQYF; DNA: TGTGCCAGCAGCCCCGCGGGGCGGCACGAGCAGTACTTC
V: TRBV28; size: .; J: TRBJ1-4; D: .; CDR3: CASSSGGAIREKLFF; DNA: TGTGCCAGCAGTTCCGGAGGGGCTATACGGGAAAAACTGTTTTTT
V: TRBV28; size: .; J: TRBJ2-1; D: TRBD2; CDR3: CASYSGGSYNEQFF; DNA: TGTGCCAGTTACAGCGGGGGCTCCTACAATGAGCAGTTCTTC
V: TRBV7-8; size: .; J: TRBJ2-7; D: .; CDR3: CASSLNRGGEQYF; DNA: TGTGCCAGCAGCTTAAACAGAGGGGGCGAGCAGTACTTC
V: TRBV7-9; size: .; J: TRBJ1-2; D: .; CDR3: CASSTLTGRSGYTF; DNA: TGTGCCAGCAGCACTCTAACAGGGAGATCGGGCTACACCTTC
V: TRBV21-1; size: .; J: TRBJ2-7; D: .; CDR3: CASSNPVQGPYEQYF; DNA: TGTGCCAGCAGCAATCCTGTACAGGGGCCTTACGAGCAGTACTTC
V: TRBV9; size: .; J: TRBJ2-3; D: TRBD2; CDR3: CASSGALWTSGVDTDTQYF; DNA: TGTGCCAGCAGCGGAGCCCTCTGGACTAGCGGAGTTGACACAGATACGCAGTATTTT
V: TRBV5-4; size: .; J: TRBJ1-1; D: TRBD1; CDR3: CASSLEGAPTEAFF; DNA: TGTGCCAGCAGCTTGGAGGGGGCGCCCACTGAAGCTTTCTTT
V: TRBV4-1; size: few; J: TRBJ2-1; D: TRBD2; CDR3: CASSQEGVAGFLFF; DNA: TGCGCCAGCAGCCAAGAAGGCGTAGCGGGGTTTTTGTTCTTC
V: TRBV7-9; size: .; J: TRBJ1-6; D: TRBD1; CDR3: CASSLRTGGGSPLHF; DNA: TGTGCCAGCAGCTTAAGAACAGGGGGCGGTTCACCCCTCCACTTT
V: TRBV29-1; size: once; J: TRBJ2-3; D: .; CDR3: CSVEFLAGGGKGTDTQYF; DNA: TGCAGCGTTGAATTCTTAGCCGGAGGGGGCAAAGGCACAGATACGCAGTATTTT
V: TRBV7-8; size: once; J: TRBJ1-4; D: TRBD1; CDR3: CASSLATYRGTNEKLFF; DNA: TGTGCCAGCAGCTTAGCGACCTACAGGGGAACTAATGAAAAACTGTTTTTT
V: TRBV7-2; size: .; J: TRBJ2-7; D: TRBD1; CDR3: CASSLETGTLYEQYF; DNA: TGTGCCAGCAGCTTAGAGACAGGGACCCTCTACGAGCAGTACTTC
V: TRBV21-1; size: .; J: TRBJ1-1; D: .; CDR3: CASSKGDTNGVTEAFF; DNA: TGTGCCAGCAGCAAAGGGGACACTAACGGAGTCACTGAAGCTTTCTTT
V: TRBV10-1; size: once; J: TRBJ2-1; D: TRBD2; CDR3: CASTKREGSYNEQFF; DNA: TGCGCCAGCACCAAGCGGGAGGGTTCCTACAATGAGCAGTTCTTC
V: TRBV5-1; size: .; J: TRBJ2-5; D: TRBD1; CDR3: CASKRPGQGMETQYF; DNA: TGCGCCAGCAAAAGACCGGGACAGGGGATGGAGACCCAGTACTTC
V: TRBV11-3; size: .; J: TRBJ1-6; D: .; CDR3: CASSLPWTGKGSPLHF; DNA: TGTGCCAGCAGCTTACCCTGGACGGGGAAGGGTTCACCCCTCCACTTT
V: TRBV5-4; size: .; J: TRBJ2-1; D: TRBD2; CDR3: CASSLGLAPSYNEQFF; DNA: TGTGCCAGCAGCTTGGGACTAGCCCCTTCCTACAATGAGCAGTTCTTC
V: TRBV30; size: .; J: TRBJ1-1; D: .; CDR3: CAWIRGFPEAFF; DNA: TGTGCCTGGATTAGGGGGTTCCCTGAAGCTTTCTTT
V: TRBV2; size: .; J: TRBJ2-7; D: .; CDR3: CASRGTQGIREQYF; DNA: TGTGCCAGCAGGGGGACTCAGGGAATTAGGGAGCAGTACTTC
V: TRBV6-1; size: once; J: TRBJ2-7; D: .; CDR3: CASSEVGSGEQYF; DNA: TGTGCCAGCAGTGAAGTGGGGAGTGGAGAGCAGTACTTC
V: TRBV19; size: .; J: TRBJ1-5; D: TRBD1; CDR3: CASTPTGANNQPQHF; DNA: TGTGCCAGTACCCCCACAGGGGCCAACAATCAGCCCCAGCATTTT
V: TRBV2; size: .; J: TRBJ2-5; D: .; CDR3: CASSEHETQYF; DNA: TGTGCCAGCAGTGAACATGAGACCCAGTACTTC
V: TRBV9; size: .; J: TRBJ1-2; D: TRBD1; CDR3: CASSVAGTGTGYGYTF; DNA: TGTGCCAGCAGCGTAGCCGGGACAGGGACGGGCTATGGCTACACCTTC
V: TRBV28; size: once; J: TRBJ1-1; D: .; CDR3: CASSGRTAANTEAFF; DNA: TGTGCCAGCAGTGGAAGGACAGCCGCGAACACTGAAGCTTTCTTT
V: TRBV12-5; size: .; J: TRBJ2-2; D: TRBD1; CDR3: CASGLILTGSGTGELFF; DNA: TGTGCTAGTGGTTTGATCTTGACAGGGTCGGGTACCGGGGAGCTGTTTTTT
V: TRBV29-1; size: .; J: TRBJ2-4; D: TRBD2; CDR3: CSVEVAGGRDIQYF; DNA: TGCAGCGTTGAAGTGGCGGGGGGCCGGGACATTCAGTACTTC
V: TRBV6-5; size: .; J: TRBJ1-4; D: TRBD1; CDR3: CASSSPGQNPEKLFF; DNA: TGTGCCAGCAGTTCACCGGGACAGAACCCTGAAAAACTGTTTTTT
V: TRBV18; size: .; J: TRBJ1-1; D: TRBD1; CDR3: CASSPPDRVRWTEAFF; DNA: TGTGCCAGCTCACCACCGGACAGGGTAAGATGGACTGAAGCTTTCTTT
V: TRBV28; size: .; J: TRBJ1-5; D: .; CDR3: CASSLLSDIHNQPQHF; DNA: TGTGCCAGCAGTTTACTCTCGGACATCCATAATCAGCCCCAGCATTTT
V: TRBV7-6; size: .; J: TRBJ2-1; D: .; CDR3: CASSIGTLSSYNEQFF; DNA: TGTGCCAGCAGCATCGGGACTTTGAGCTCCTACAATGAGCAGTTCTTC
V: TRBV6-5; size: .; J: TRBJ1-1; D: .; CDR3: CASSYSADYTEAFF; DNA: TGTGCCAGCAGTTATTCGGCGGATTACACTGAAGCTTTCTTT
V: TRBV6-6; size: .; J: TRBJ2-7; D: .; CDR3: CASISQASYAYEQYF; DNA: TGTGCCAGCATCTCCCAGGCCTCCTATGCCTACGAGCAGTACTTC
V: TRBV9; size: .; J: TRBJ2-3; D: TRBD2; CDR3: CASSSGGNGADTQYF; DNA: TGTGCCAGCAGTTCGGGAGGTAATGGGGCAGATACGCAGTATTTT
V: TRBV5-1; size: .; J: TRBJ2-1; D: TRBD2; CDR3: CASSYDPPRGGSYNEQFF; DNA: TGCGCCAGCAGCTATGACCCCCCGCGGGGGGGTTCCTACAATGAGCAGTTCTTC
V: TRBV27; size: .; J: TRBJ1-1; D: TRBD1; CDR3: CASSSRTGQGGTEAFF; DNA: TGTGCCAGCAGTTCCAGAACAGGACAGGGCGGGACTGAAGCTTTCTTT
V: TRBV11-2; size: .; J: TRBJ2-1; D: TRBD1; CDR3: CASSFDRVNEQFF; DNA: TGTGCCAGCAGTTTTGACAGGGTCAATGAGCAGTTCTTC